The clone carrying this T cell receptor (beta chain) was observed a few times. The CDR3 is made up of 14 amino acids. Germline lookup yields CDR1 SGHVS and CDR2 FQNEAQ. Losses at the gene ends were 4 bases for V and 2 bases for J; bases not matched to a gene: 2. This record comes from a study of blood T cell repertoires in COVID-19. The overall study: COVID-19 samples, acute and convalescent, were from the United States, Italy and Spain. T cells, B-cell-depleted T cells, or PBMCs provided the cDNA or gDNA that served as material.

As handled by the study authors: Amplifying reference gene primers gave estimates of nucleated cell counts. Sequencing was performed with immunoSEQ multiplex PCR; in TCRdb, only in-frame clones are kept and a portion is missing. D and trimming come from the DNA, and the V and J calls and clone size come from that table. The sample contains about 140,000 clones, 75% to 85% of which appear only once. This TCR was recovered from a man aged 60-69 years with acute or convalescent COVID-19. This rearrangement joins TRBV7-8 to TRBJ1-3; 7 nucleotides align to TRBD1. Source material: peripheral blood. The CDR3 nucleotides read TGTGCCAGCAGCTACGGGACAGCTGGAAACACCATATATTTT. The encoded protein is CASSYGTAGNTIYF. Together with reference TRBV7-8 and TRBJ1-3, the CDR3 gives the full variable domain: GAGVSQSPRYKVAKRGQDVALRCDPISGHVSLFWYQQALGQGPEFLTYFQNEAQLDKSGLPSDRFFAERPEGSVSTLKIQRTQQEDSAVYLCASSYGTAGNTIYFGEGSWLTVV.